Each of the 14 T cell receptor beta chains below was sequenced from the same sample in a study of shared clonotypes between healthy human individuals. The protocol was immunoSEQ multiplex PCR, while the TCRdb copy is restricted to in-frame clones and leaves out a portion. The table records approximately 620,000 clones, 97% of them present only once. Sequencing was performed on naive CD4+ T cells sorted from blood. Subset specified: CD45RA+ positively selected. All receptors derive from a woman in her 30s in good health.

The rearrangement uses TRBV11-1 and TRBJ2-1, with 9 nucleotides matching TRBD2. V shed 3 bases, J shed 7 bases, and the junction held 10 bases outside the gene matches. The germline V gene encodes CDR1 SGHAT and CDR2 FQDESV (reference sequence). This CDR3 spans 16 amino acids. The DNA of the CDR3 is TGTGCCAGCAGCTTCCCCTCCGGGACTAGCCCTAATGAGCAGTTCTTC. Translated, it gives CASSFPSGTSPNEQFF.

The CDR3 region is CASSATPGTSGYEQYF. In DNA form, the CDR3 reads TGTGCCAGCAGCGCGACCCCCGGGACTAGCGGATACGAGCAGTACTTC. The V call is TRBV9, the J call TRBJ2-7; 11 bases agree with TRBD2. V was clipped by 3 bases and J by 4 bases; unmatched bases: 9. The CDR3 has 16 amino acids. The germline CDR1 and CDR2 sequences are SGDLS and YYNGEE.

The chain carries TRBV6-1 and TRBJ1-2; D is perhaps TRBD1 (5 bases). Germline V lookup: CDR1 MNHNS, CDR2 SASEGT. The CDR3 has 12 amino acids. The V gene lost 11 bases and the J gene lost 4 bases, with 14 bases spanning the gap. This CDR3 reads CALGGVVYGYTF. The CDR3 nucleotides are TGTGCCCTGGGGGGAGTGGTCTATGGCTACACCTTC.

J is TRBJ2-7 and V is TRBV10-3; 8 bases line up with TRBD2. CDR3 size: 12 residues. Germline V gene sequence: CDR1 ENHRY, CDR2 SYGVKD. Unmatched junction bases numbered 2, after V lost 8 bases and J lost 2 bases. In nucleotides, the CDR3 is TGTGCCATCGCGGGAGGCACCTACGAGCAGTACTTC. This sequence encodes CAIAGGTYEQYF.

The chain has TRBV5-5 and TRBJ1-2, with D tentatively TRBD1 (5 bases). This CDR3 contains 14 residues. Trimming stripped 0 bases from V and 6 bases from J, with 12 bases between. Germline lookup yields CDR1 SGHKS and CDR2 YYEKEE (reference sequence). The CDR3: CASSLGQGTHGYTF. The CDR3 DNA reads TGTGCCAGCAGCTTGGGCCAGGGCACTCATGGCTACACCTTC.

The chain is built from TRBV11-2 and TRBJ1-4, with D possibly TRBD1 on 6 matching bases. V was pared by 5 bases and J by 11 bases, with 12 bases between. Germline loops: CDR1 SGHAT, CDR2 FQNNGV. The CDR3 is 12 amino acids. The CDR3 is CASSHRAEKLFF. The CDR3 nucleotides are TGTGCCAGCAGCCACAGGGCGGAGAAACTGTTTTTT.

The chain has TRBV7-2 and TRBJ2-5, with 10 bases identical to TRBD2. The better agreement between TRBJ2-7 and the DNA end casts doubt on the J call. The germline CDR1 and CDR2 sequences are SGHTA and FQGNSA. This CDR3 spans 18 amino acids. CDR3 DNA sequence: TGTGCCAGCAGCAACCTAGGAGCTAGCGGGAGAATGAGCTACGAGCAGTACTTC. Translated: CASSNLGASGRMSYEQYF.

This clone has a single count. V gene TRBV18 combines with J gene TRBJ2-7; D gene uncertain. CDR1 is KGHSH, CDR2 LQKENI, per germline. V gave up 6 bases and J gave up 3 bases, with 15 bases separating them. This CDR3 comprises 14 residues. In DNA, the CDR3 is TGTGCCAGCTCCCCCCCCGTAGGAGACTACGAGCAGTACTTC. Translating it yields CASSPPVGDYEQYF.

V and J are TRBV7-2 and TRBJ2-4; D call uncertain. Trimming shortened V by 0 bases and J by 8 bases, and 8 bases separated the two germline ends. The CDR3 is 13 residues long. CDR1 and CDR2 from the germline V gene are SGHTA and FQGNSA. The CDR3 here is CASSLAGPDIQYF. The CDR3 DNA reads TGTGCCAGCAGCTTAGCTGGGCCGGACATTCAGTACTTC.

V is TRBV18 and J is TRBJ2-7; 8 bases align to TRBD2. CDR3 length: 17 amino acids. Germline CDR1 reads KGHSH; CDR2 reads LQKENI. Unmatched junction bases numbered 12, after V lost 0 bases and J lost 5 bases. CDR3 protein: CASSPPATLAGKNEQYF. The CDR3, as DNA: TGTGCCAGCTCACCACCGGCGACTTTAGCGGGAAAGAACGAGCAGTACTTC.

Comment on this clone: The sample carries other DNA sequences with the same CDR3. The J gene is TRBJ2-2, the V gene TRBV27, with no clear D. CDR3 size: 15 residues. The germline V gene encodes CDR1 MNHEY and CDR2 SMNVEV (reference sequence). Trimming shortened V by 3 bases and J by 1 base, and 9 bases separated the two germline ends. The CDR3, as DNA: TGTGCCAGCAGTTTGGATAGAAGGAACACCGGGGAGCTGTTTTTT. It is translated as CASSLDRRNTGELFF.

The chain links TRBV19 to TRBJ2-1; 8 bases fit TRBD1. V was pared by 5 bases and J by 8 bases, with 8 bases of the junction left unmatched. The CDR3 is 14 amino acids. From germline, CDR1 is LNHDA and CDR2 SQIVND (reference sequence). CDR3 nucleotide sequence: TGTGCCAGTAGTTTACAGGGGGTCGGGGATGAGCAGTTCTTC. Protein sequence: CASSLQGVGDEQFF.

The rearrangement links TRBV10-3 to TRBJ2-1; D possibly corresponds to TRBD2 (5 bases). The CDR3 is made up of 12 amino acids. Between the trimmed V and J ends, which lost 4 bases and 6 bases, there was a span of 7 bases. Germline assignment: CDR1 ENHRY and CDR2 SYGVKD. The CDR3 protein is CAISGGPNEQFF. CDR3 sequence (DNA): TGTGCCATCAGTGGAGGGCCCAATGAGCAGTTCTTC.

This sequence joins TRBV27 and TRBJ2-7, with 7 bases aligning to TRBD1. V lost 6 bases, J lost 5 bases, and 7 bases stayed unmatched. Germline assignment: CDR1 MNHEY and CDR2 SMNVEV (reference sequence). The CDR3 is 13 residues long. The CDR3 loop is CASSQTGNHEQYF. In nucleotides, the CDR3 is TGTGCCAGCAGCCAGACAGGGAACCACGAGCAGTACTTC.